The 18 T cell receptor beta chains presented below share a single source sample, sequenced in a study of neoadjuvant anti-PD-1 for oral cavity cancer. The assay was immunoSEQ multiplex PCR, and TCRdb's table has in-frame clones only and misses some. The repertoire holds approximately 12,000 clones, around three fifths seen once, with less than 15% in the top ten. Source: tumor tissue, taken before nivolumab (anti-PD-1) treatment. These receptors originate from a person aged 35-80 years with oral cavity squamous cell carcinoma.

The rearrangement joins TRBV29-1 to TRBJ2-7, with a weak D call TRBD2 (5 bases). The CDR3 has 12 amino acids. Looked up from germline, CDR1 is SQVTM and CDR2 is ANQGSEA. Trimming removed 7 bases from V and 7 bases from J, with 17 bases in between. Here the CDR3 reads CSARRGPREQYF. CDR3 nucleotide sequence: TGCAGCGCGCGGCGAGGGCCGAGAGAGCAGTACTTC.

The V gene is TRBV28, the J gene TRBJ1-3; 9 bases match TRBD1. Germline trimming cut 5 bases from V and 0 bases from J; bases unmatched to any gene: 8. The V gene's germline CDR1 is MDHEN and CDR2 SYDVKM. The CDR3 runs 17 residues. The CDR3 here is CASSPLPTGGSGNTIYF. The CDR3 DNA is TGTGCCAGCAGTCCCCTACCGACAGGGGGCTCTGGAAACACCATATATTTT.

Here the CDR3 reads CASSIRDRGGFSNQPQHF. Written as DNA, the CDR3 is TGTGCCAGTAGTATCCGGGACAGGGGGGGGTTTAGCAATCAGCCCCAGCATTTT. J is TRBJ1-5 and V is TRBV19, with TRBD1 matching over 11 bases. With V trimmed by 3 bases and J by 0 bases, 7 bases remained unmatched. CDR3 length: 18 residues. From germline, CDR1 is LNHDA and CDR2 SQIVND (reference sequence).

This clone was picked up a small number of times. DNA for the CDR3: TGTGCCAGCAGCTTTTTACAGGGGGCTCAAAAACTGTTTTTT. It yields the protein CASSFLQGAQKLFF. The chain employs TRBV5-5 and TRBJ1-4, with TRBD1 matching 9 bases. The V and J ends lost 2 bases and 9 bases, in that order; junction bases with no gene match: 5. CDR1 is SGHKS, CDR2 YYEKEE, per germline (reference sequence). The CDR3 spans 14 residues.

This clone was picked up a small number of times. V and J are TRBV6-6 and TRBJ1-4; D is uncertain. Germline V gives CDR1 MNHNY, CDR2 SVGAGI (reference sequence). Trimming stripped 6 bases from V and 7 bases from J, with 6 bases between. The CDR3 is 11 amino acids. The CDR3 here is CASSQGEKLFF. Here the CDR3 DNA reads TGTGCCAGCAGCCAAGGTGAAAAACTGTTTTTT.

The chain couples TRBV6-5 to TRBJ2-7, with 7 nucleotides matching TRBD1. J gave up 5 bases and V 6 bases, and 13 bases lay outside the gene matches. Germline V CDR1 and CDR2: MNHEY, SVGAGI. The CDR3 totals 15 residues. The CDR3 region has the DNA TGTGCCAGCAGGCCCGGTTCGCGAGGGGGCCACGAGCAGTACTTC. This codes for CASRPGSRGGHEQYF.

CDR3 DNA sequence: TGTGCCAGCAGCCGACCCCTCTCGGGGGCAGATACGCAGTATTTT. It encodes CASSRPLSGADTQYF. The chain employs TRBV6-1 and TRBJ2-3, with D perhaps matching TRBD2 (6 bases). The ends were cut back, 6 bases at V and 4 bases at J, with 17 bases in the middle. The CDR3 runs 15 residues. Germline CDR1 and CDR2: MNHNS and SASEGT.

V and J are TRBV7-2 and TRBJ2-1; D may correspond to TRBD1 or TRBD2 (5 bases each). The germline V gene encodes CDR1 SGHTA and CDR2 FQGNSA. V was cut by 5 bases and J by 6 bases, with 14 bases left in between. The CDR3 has 14 residues. The CDR3 loop is CASSLGDVPNEQFF. For the CDR3, the DNA is TGTGCCAGCAGCCTGGGGGACGTTCCCAATGAGCAGTTCTTC.

This chain connects TRBV7-8 to TRBJ2-3, with TRBD1 as a possible D gene (6 bases). Germline lookup yields CDR1 SGHVS and CDR2 FQNEAQ. Trimming removed 1 base at V and 0 bases at J, with 17 bases between. The CDR3 totals 18 residues. CDR3 protein: CASSLEVGAGSSTDTQYF. CDR3 coding DNA: TGTGCCAGCAGCTTAGAGGTGGGGGCAGGGTCTAGCACAGATACGCAGTATTTT.

The chain uses TRBV28 and TRBJ1-5; D not resolved. Trimming cost V 7 bases and J 0 bases, with 7 bases left between them. Germline assignment: CDR1 MDHEN and CDR2 SYDVKM. The CDR3 length is 13 residues. In DNA form, the CDR3 reads TGTGCCAGCAACCCCTTTAGCAATCAGCCCCAGCATTTT. Encoded protein: CASNPFSNQPQHF.

The genes are TRBV10-3 and TRBJ2-3; D is possibly TRBD2 (6 bases). This CDR3 is built from 13 residues. The V end lost 3 bases, the J end lost 2 bases, and 6 bases lay between the germline ends. The germline V gene encodes CDR1 ENHRY and CDR2 SYGVKD. As DNA, the CDR3 is TGTGCCATCAGTGAACTAGCCACAGATACGCAGTATTTT. Its protein product is CAISELATDTQYF.

This chain links TRBV11-2 with TRBJ2-5; no clear D. Trimming stripped 5 bases from V and 0 bases from J, with 7 bases between. CDR3 length equals 13 residues. Germline V gene data show CDR1 as SGHAT and CDR2 as FQNNGV. Here the CDR3 reads CASSPPNQETQYF. The CDR3 region has the DNA TGTGCCAGCAGCCCACCTAACCAAGAGACCCAGTACTTC.

The rearrangement uses TRBV18 and TRBJ2-2; 10 bases are shared with TRBD1. Per germline, CDR1 KGHSH and CDR2 LQKENI. The CDR3 has 13 amino acids. V lost 6 bases and J lost 5; bases outside the gene matches: 0. The CDR3, as DNA: TGTGCCAGCTCGGGACAGGGGACCGGGGAGCTGTTTTTT. This encodes CASSGQGTGELFF.

The chain is built from TRBV7-3 and TRBJ2-3; 10 bases fit TRBD2. Trimming removed 5 bases from V and 0 bases from J; junction bases left unmatched: 11. Germline CDR1 is SGHTA and CDR2 is FQGTGA. There are 18 residues in the CDR3. This chain's CDR3 is CASSLNGGTSASTDTQYF. The CDR3 bases are TGTGCCAGCAGCCTGAATGGGGGGACTAGCGCTAGCACAGATACGCAGTATTTT.

This clone was seen just once. V is TRBV6-1 and J is TRBJ1-1; a weak D match, TRBD1 (5 bases). Germline CDR1 and CDR2: MNHNS and SASEGT. With 1 base removed from V and 1 base from J, the gap between germline ends came to 13 bases. CDR3 length: 16 residues. CDR3 DNA sequence: TGTGCCAGCAGTGAAGTTCTGGGGGGGAGGAACACTGAAGCTTTCTTT. Translating it yields CASSEVLGGRNTEAFF.

A few counts support this clone. Other nucleotide sequences in the sample specify the same CDR3. The V and J genes are TRBV5-1 and TRBJ2-7, with a weak D call TRBD2 (7 bases). Germline V gene data show CDR1 as SGHRS and CDR2 as YFSETQ. V lost 2 bases, J lost 4 bases, and 10 bases lay in between. The CDR3 has 13 amino acids. Here the CDR3 reads CASSLRGGYEQYF. In DNA, the CDR3 is TGCGCCAGCAGCTTAAGGGGGGGTTACGAGCAGTACTTC.

The table lists this clone with a few counts. The CDR3 sequence is CASSLKGYEQYF. In DNA form, the CDR3 reads TGTGCCAGCAGTTTGAAGGGGTACGAGCAGTACTTC. This sequence joins TRBV27 and TRBJ2-7; TRBD1 is a possible D gene (5 bases). The CDR3 length is 12 residues. CDR1 is MNHEY and CDR2 is SMNVEV in the germline V gene (reference sequence). Trimming removed 3 bases at V and 4 bases at J, with 7 bases between.

This sequence joins TRBV6-6 and TRBJ1-5; 7 bases fit TRBD1. Germline V lookup: CDR1 MNHNY, CDR2 SVGAGI (reference sequence). The CDR3 runs 15 residues. V dropped 4 bases and J dropped 9; count of bases not matched to a gene: 12. The CDR3 region has the DNA TGTGCCAGCAGTTCCGACAGGGACCCCTATTGGCCCCAGCATTTT. It translates to CASSSDRDPYWPQHF.